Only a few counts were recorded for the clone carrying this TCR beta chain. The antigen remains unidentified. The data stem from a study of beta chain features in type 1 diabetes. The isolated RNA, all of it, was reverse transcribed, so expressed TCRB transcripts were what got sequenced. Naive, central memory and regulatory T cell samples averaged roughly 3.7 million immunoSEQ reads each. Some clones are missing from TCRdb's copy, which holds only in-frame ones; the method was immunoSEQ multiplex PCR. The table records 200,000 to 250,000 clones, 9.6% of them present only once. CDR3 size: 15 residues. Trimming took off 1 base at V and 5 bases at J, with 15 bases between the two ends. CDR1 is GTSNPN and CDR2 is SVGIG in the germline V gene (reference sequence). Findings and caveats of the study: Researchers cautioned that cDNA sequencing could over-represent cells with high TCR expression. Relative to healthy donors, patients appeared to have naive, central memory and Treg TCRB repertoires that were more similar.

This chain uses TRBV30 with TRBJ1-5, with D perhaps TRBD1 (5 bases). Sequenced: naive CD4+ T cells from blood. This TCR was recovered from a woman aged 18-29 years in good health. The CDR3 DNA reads TGTGCCTGGAGTGGGACACGACCTACAGATCAGCCCCAGCATTTT. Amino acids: CAWSGTRPTDQPQHF.